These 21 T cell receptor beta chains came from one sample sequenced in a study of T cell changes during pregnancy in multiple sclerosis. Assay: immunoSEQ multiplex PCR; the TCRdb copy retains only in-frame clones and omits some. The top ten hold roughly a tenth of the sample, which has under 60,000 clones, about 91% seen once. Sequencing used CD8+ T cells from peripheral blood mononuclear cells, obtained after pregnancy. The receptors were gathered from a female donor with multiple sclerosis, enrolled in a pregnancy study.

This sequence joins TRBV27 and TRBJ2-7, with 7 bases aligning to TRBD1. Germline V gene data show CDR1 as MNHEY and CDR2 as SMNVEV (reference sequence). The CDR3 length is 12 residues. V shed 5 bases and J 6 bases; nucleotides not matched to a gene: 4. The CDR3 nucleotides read TGTGCCAGCAGTGAGACAGGGTTCGAGCAGTACTTC. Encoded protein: CASSETGFEQYF.

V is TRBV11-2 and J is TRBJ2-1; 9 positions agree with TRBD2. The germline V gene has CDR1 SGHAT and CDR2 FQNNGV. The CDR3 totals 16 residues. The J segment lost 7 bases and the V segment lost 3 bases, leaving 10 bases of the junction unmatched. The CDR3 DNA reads TGTGCCAGCAGCTTTTCCCCAGCGGGGGGCTTAAATGAGCAGTTCTTC. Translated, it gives CASSFSPAGGLNEQFF.

The CDR3 spells CASSLGDFTEAFF. The CDR3 DNA sequence: TGTGCCAGCAGCTTAGGGGACTTCACTGAAGCTTTCTTT. This rearrangement joins TRBV2 to TRBJ1-1; possibly TRBD1 for D (5 bases). Germline loops: CDR1 SNHLY, CDR2 FYNNEI. The CDR3 runs to 13 residues. Trimming left V 6 bases short and J 4 bases short, with 12 bases between.

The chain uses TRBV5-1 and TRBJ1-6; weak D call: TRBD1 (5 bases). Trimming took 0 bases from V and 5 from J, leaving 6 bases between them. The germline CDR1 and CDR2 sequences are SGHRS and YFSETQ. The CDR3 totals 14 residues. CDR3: CASSLEGNNSPLHF. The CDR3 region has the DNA TGCGCCAGCAGCTTGGAGGGGAATAATTCACCCCTCCACTTT.

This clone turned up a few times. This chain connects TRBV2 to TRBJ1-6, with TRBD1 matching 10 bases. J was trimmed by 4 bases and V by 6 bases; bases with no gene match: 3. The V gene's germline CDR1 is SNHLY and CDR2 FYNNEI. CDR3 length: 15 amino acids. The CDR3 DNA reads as TGTGCCAGCAGCTCGGACAGGGGGTATAATTCACCCCTCCACTTT. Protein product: CASSSDRGYNSPLHF.

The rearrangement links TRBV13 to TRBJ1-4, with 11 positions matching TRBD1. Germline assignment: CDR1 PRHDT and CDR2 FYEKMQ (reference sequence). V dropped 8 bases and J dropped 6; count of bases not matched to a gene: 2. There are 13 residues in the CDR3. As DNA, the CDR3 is TGTGCCAGCCGGGGACAGGGGGATGAAAAACTGTTTTTT. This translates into CASRGQGDEKLFF.

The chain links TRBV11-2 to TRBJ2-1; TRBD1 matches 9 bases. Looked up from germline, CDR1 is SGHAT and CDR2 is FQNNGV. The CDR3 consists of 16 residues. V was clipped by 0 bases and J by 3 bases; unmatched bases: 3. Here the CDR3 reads CASSLEWGQGYNEQFF. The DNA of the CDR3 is TGTGCCAGCAGCTTAGAGTGGGGACAGGGCTACAATGAGCAGTTCTTC.

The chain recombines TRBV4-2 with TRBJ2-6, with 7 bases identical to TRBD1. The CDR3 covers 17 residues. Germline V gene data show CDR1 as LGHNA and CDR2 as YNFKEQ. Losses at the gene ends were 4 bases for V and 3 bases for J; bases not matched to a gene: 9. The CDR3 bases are TGTGCCAGCAGCCGGAAGGGGGCGCAGTTTGGGGCCAACGTCCTGACTTTC. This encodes CASSRKGAQFGANVLTF.

CDR3 bases: TGCGCCAGCAGCCAGGAGTCTGGCGCTTTCTTT. Translation: CASSQESGAFF. The chain is built from TRBV4-1 and TRBJ1-1; D remains unclear. Germline CDR1 reads MGHRA; CDR2 reads YSYEKL. This CDR3 has 11 amino acids. Trimming shortened V by 3 bases and J by 11 bases, and 10 bases separated the two germline ends.

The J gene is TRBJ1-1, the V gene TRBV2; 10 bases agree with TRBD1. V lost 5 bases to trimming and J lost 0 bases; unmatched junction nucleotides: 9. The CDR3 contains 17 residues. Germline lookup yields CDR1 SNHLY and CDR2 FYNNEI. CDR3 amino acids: CASSNRDRGGMNTEAFF. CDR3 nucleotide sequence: TGTGCCAGCAGTAACCGGGACAGGGGAGGGATGAACACTGAAGCTTTCTTT.

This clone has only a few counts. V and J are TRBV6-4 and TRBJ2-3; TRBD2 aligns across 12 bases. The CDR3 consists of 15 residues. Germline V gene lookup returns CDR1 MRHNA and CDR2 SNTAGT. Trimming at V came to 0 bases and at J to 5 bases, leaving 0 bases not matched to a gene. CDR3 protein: CASSDSTSGGDTQYF. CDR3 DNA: TGTGCCAGCAGTGACTCGACTAGCGGGGGAGATACGCAGTATTTT.

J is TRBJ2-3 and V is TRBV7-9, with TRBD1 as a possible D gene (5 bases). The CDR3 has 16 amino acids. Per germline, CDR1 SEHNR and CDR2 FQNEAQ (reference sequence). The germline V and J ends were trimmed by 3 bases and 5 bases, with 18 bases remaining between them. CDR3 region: CASSFGARTGKDTQYF. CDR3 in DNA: TGTGCCAGCAGCTTTGGGGCCCGAACAGGCAAAGATACGCAGTATTTT.

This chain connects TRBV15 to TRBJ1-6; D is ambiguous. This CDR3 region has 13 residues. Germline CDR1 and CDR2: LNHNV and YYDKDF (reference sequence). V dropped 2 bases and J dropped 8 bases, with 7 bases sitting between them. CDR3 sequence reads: CATSRRGDSPLHF. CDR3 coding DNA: TGTGCCACCAGCAGACGGGGTGATTCACCCCTCCACTTT.

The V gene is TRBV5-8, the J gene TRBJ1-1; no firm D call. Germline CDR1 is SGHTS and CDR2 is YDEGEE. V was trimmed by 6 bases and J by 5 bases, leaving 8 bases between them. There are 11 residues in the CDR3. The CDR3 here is CASISATEAFF. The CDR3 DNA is TGTGCCAGCATCTCCGCGACTGAAGCTTTCTTT. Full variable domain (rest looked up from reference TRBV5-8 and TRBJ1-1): EAGVTQSPTHLIKTRGQQATLRCSPISGHTSVYWYQQALGLGLQFLLWYDEGEERNRGNFPPRFSGRQFPNYSSELNVNALELEDSALYLCASISATEAFFGQGTRLTVV.

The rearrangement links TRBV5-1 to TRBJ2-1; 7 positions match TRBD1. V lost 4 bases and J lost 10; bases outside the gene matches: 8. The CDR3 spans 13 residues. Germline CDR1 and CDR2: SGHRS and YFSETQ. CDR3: CASSLTKGQEQFF. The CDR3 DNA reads TGCGCCAGCAGCCTAACTAAGGGACAGGAGCAGTTCTTC.

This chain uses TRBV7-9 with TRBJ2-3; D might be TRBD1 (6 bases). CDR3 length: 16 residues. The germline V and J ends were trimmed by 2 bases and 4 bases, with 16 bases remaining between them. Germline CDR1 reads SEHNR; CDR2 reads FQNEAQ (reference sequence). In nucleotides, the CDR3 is TGTGCCAGCAGCTTAACTCTCGACAGGTCCCCAGATACGCAGTATTTT. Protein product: CASSLTLDRSPDTQYF.

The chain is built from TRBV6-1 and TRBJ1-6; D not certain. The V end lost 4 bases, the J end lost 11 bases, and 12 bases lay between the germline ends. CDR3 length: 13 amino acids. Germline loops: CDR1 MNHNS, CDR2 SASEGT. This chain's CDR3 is CASSGGFSAPLHF. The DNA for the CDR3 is TGTGCCAGCAGTGGAGGGTTCTCGGCACCCCTCCACTTT.

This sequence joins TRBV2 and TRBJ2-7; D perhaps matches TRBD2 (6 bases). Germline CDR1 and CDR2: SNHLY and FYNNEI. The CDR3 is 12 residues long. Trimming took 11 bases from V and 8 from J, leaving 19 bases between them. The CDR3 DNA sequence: TGTGCCGGTGGGACTGACCCTACGCAGCAGTACTTC. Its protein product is CAGGTDPTQQYF.

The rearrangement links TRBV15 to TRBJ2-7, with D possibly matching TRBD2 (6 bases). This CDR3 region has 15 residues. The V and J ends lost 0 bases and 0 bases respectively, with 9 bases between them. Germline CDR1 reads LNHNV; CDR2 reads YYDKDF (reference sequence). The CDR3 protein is CATSREDGSSYEQYF. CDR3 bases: TGTGCCACCAGCAGAGAGGACGGGAGCTCCTACGAGCAGTACTTC.

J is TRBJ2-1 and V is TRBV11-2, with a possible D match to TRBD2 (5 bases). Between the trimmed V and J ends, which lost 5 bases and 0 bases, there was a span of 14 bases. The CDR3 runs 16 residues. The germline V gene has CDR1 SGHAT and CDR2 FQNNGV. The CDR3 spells CASSPSEGFSYNEQFF. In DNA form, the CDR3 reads TGTGCCAGCAGCCCTTCAGAGGGATTCTCCTACAATGAGCAGTTCTTC.

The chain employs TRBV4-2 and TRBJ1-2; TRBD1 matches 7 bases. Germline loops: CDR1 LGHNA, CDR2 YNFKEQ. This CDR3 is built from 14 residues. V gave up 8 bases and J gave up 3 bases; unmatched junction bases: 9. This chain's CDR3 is CASGGTAAHYGYTF. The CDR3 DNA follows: TGTGCCAGCGGAGGGACAGCTGCACACTATGGCTACACCTTC.